Described below is a single TCR beta chain sequence and its context. This sample is drawn from a study of blood T cell repertoires in COVID-19. Sequenced by immunoSEQ multiplex PCR; TCRdb stores in-frame clones only, minus some. The table lists a few hundred thousand clones, roughly 89% of them singletons. Germline V lookup: CDR1 LNHNV, CDR2 YYDKDF (reference sequence). The CDR3 is 14 amino acids. V lost 5 bases and J 2 bases, leaving 10 bases between the germline ends. This receptor was obtained from a woman in her twenties or thirties who had recovered from COVID-19. The specimen was PBMCs or T cells enriched from blood (not recorded which). This chain uses TRBV15 with TRBJ1-5; D is perhaps TRBD1 (5 bases). CDR3 coding DNA: TGTGCCACCAGCGTACAGGCTCGCAATCAGCCCCAGCATTTT. Its translation is CATSVQARNQPQHF.